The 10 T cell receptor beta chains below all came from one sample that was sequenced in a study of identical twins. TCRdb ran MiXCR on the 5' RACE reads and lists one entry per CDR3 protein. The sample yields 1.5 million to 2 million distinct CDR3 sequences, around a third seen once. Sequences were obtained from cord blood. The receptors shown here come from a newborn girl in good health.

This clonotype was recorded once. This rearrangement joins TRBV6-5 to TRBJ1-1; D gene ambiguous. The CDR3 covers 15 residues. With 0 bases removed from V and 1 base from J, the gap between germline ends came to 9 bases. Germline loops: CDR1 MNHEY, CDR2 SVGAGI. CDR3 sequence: CASSYSNLGNTEAFF. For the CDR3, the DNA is TGTGCCAGCAGTTACTCGAATCTGGGGAACACTGAAGCTTTCTTT.

Here the CDR3 reads CASSLASFDHYGYTF. The CDR3 DNA is TGTGCCAGCAGTTTAGCCTCGTTCGACCACTATGGCTACACCTTC. V and J are TRBV28 and TRBJ1-2; no definite D call. Germline CDR1 reads MDHEN; CDR2 reads SYDVKM. This CDR3 has 15 amino acids. V lost 2 bases to trimming and J lost 3 bases, with 13 bases between them.

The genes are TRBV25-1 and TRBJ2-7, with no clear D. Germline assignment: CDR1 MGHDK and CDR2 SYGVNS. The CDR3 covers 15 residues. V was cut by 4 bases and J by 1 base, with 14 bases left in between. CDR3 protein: CASSALGQGSYEQYF. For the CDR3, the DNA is TGTGCCAGCAGTGCCCTCGGTCAAGGATCCTACGAGCAGTACTTC.

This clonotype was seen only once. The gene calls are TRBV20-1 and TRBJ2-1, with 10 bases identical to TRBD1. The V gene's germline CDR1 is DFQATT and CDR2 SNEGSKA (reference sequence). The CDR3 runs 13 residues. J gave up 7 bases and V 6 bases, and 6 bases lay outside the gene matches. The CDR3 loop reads CSARQGADNEQFF. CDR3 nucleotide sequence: TGCAGTGCCCGACAGGGGGCGGATAATGAGCAGTTCTTC.

CDR3 in DNA: TGTGCCAGCAGCCAAGAGGGACATAAGAACACTGAAGCTTTCTTT. Its translation is CASSQEGHKNTEAFF. The V call is TRBV4-2, the J call TRBJ1-1; possibly TRBD1 for D (6 bases). Germline assignment: CDR1 LGHNA and CDR2 YNFKEQ. Trimming removed 0 bases from V and 1 base from J, with 9 bases in between. This CDR3 contains 15 residues.

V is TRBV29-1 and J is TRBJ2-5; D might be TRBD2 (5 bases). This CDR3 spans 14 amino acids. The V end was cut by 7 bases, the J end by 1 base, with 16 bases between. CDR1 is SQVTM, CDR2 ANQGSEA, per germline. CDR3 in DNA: TGCAGCGCCAAAGGGAGAGGGATCCAAGAGACCCAGTACTTC. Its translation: CSAKGRGIQETQYF.

The CDR3 loop is CSARADRVGYTF. The CDR3 bases are TGCAGTGCTAGAGCAGACAGGGTGGGCTACACCTTC. The V and J genes are TRBV20-1 and TRBJ1-2, with 7 nucleotides matching TRBD1. V shed 1 base and J 8 bases; nucleotides not matched to a gene: 4. The CDR3 loop spans 12 amino acids. In germline, CDR1 is DFQATT, CDR2 SNEGSKA (reference sequence).

CDR3: CASSLDGRGHQPQHF. The CDR3 bases are TGCGCCAGCAGCTTGGACGGCCGAGGACATCAGCCCCAGCATTTT. The V call is TRBV5-1, the J call TRBJ1-5; the D is unclear. This CDR3 has 15 residues. Germline V gene data show CDR1 as SGHRS and CDR2 as YFSETQ. V lost 0 bases to trimming and J lost 5 bases, with 12 bases between them.

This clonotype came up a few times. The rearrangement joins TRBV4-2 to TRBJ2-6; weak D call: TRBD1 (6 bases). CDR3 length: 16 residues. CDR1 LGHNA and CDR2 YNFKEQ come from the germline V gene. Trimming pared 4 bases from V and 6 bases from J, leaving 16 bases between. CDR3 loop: CASSLDRRITANVLTF. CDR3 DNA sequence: TGTGCCAGCAGCCTCGACAGGCGGATAACGGCCAACGTCCTGACTTTC.

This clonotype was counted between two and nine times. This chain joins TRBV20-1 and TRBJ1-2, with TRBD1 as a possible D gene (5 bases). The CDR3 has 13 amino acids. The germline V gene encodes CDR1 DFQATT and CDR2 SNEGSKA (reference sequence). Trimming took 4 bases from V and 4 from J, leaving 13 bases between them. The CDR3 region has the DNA TGCAGTGCTATTCCAGGGTTAGTCTATGGCTACACCTTC. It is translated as CSAIPGLVYGYTF.